A single sample gave rise to the 24 T cell receptor beta chains below, sequenced in a study of blood T cell repertoires in COVID-19. The table came from immunoSEQ multiplex PCR; TCRdb's copy has only in-frame clones and leaves some out. The data contain over 100,000 clones, about four fifths of them singletons. Material for sequencing was peripheral blood. These TCRs come from a man in his 60s with active or convalescent COVID-19.

The V call is TRBV7-8, the J call TRBJ1-6, with D perhaps matching TRBD1 (5 bases). Trimming removed 0 bases from V and 2 bases from J, with 17 bases in between. Germline V gene sequence: CDR1 SGHVS, CDR2 FQNEAQ. The CDR3 has 19 residues. The CDR3 coding sequence is TGTGCCAGCAGCTTAGCGGGTGGCCAGGGTTCCGCCTATAATTCACCCCTCCACTTT. Translating it yields CASSLAGGQGSAYNSPLHF.

This chain links TRBV6-5 with TRBJ1-4, with D possibly being TRBD1 (6 bases). The CDR3 consists of 15 residues. Trimming took 4 bases from V and 8 from J, leaving 17 bases between them. CDR1 is MNHEY, CDR2 SVGAGI, per germline. The DNA for the CDR3 is TGTGCCAGCAGTTCCCAGGGGATTCTTGGGGAAAAACTGTTTTTT. Translation gives CASSSQGILGEKLFF.

This chain joins TRBV7-2 and TRBJ2-5, with 11 bases matching TRBD2. Germline lookup yields CDR1 SGHTA and CDR2 FQGNSA. The CDR3 sequence is 15 residues long. J lost 6 bases, V lost 5 bases, and 8 bases had no gene match. CDR3 sequence (DNA): TGTGCCAGCAGCCCATTAGCGGGAGGGCGACAGACCCAGTACTTC. This codes for CASSPLAGGRQTQYF.

This clone occurred a few times. The rearrangement joins TRBV28 to TRBJ2-7; D may be TRBD1 (6 bases). Deletions cut 6 bases from V and 6 bases from J, with 24 bases between. CDR1 is MDHEN and CDR2 is SYDVKM in the germline V gene. The CDR3 totals 16 residues. CDR3 bases: TGTGCCAGCAGCACTCATGGACAGTCCTCGAGGGGCGAGCAGTACTTC. It is translated as CASSTHGQSSRGEQYF. Together with reference TRBV28 and TRBJ2-7, the CDR3 gives the full variable domain: DVKVTQSSRYLVKRTGEKVFLECVQDMDHENMFWYRQDPGLGLRLIYFSYDVKMKEKGDIPEGYSVSREKKERFSLILESASTNQTSMYLCASSTHGQSSRGEQYFGPGTRLTVT.

The J gene is TRBJ1-5, the V gene TRBV3-1 (or the pseudogene TRBV3-2); tentative D call: TRBD1 (6 bases). CDR3 length: 18 amino acids. CDR1 and CDR2 (germline): LGHDT, YNNKEL (reference sequence). With 4 bases removed from V and 5 bases from J, the gap between germline ends came to 24 bases. The CDR3 is CASSPPGQGPNRDQPQHF. The CDR3 DNA sequence: TGTGCCAGCAGCCCACCGGGACAAGGACCCAATCGGGATCAGCCCCAGCATTTT.

This chain uses TRBV4-3 with TRBJ2-1; D is perhaps TRBD2 (7 bases). Germline-derived CDR1 and CDR2 are LGHNA and YSLEER. V lost 0 bases to trimming and J lost 2 bases, with 17 bases between them. This CDR3 is 18 amino acids long. The DNA of the CDR3 is TGCGCCAGCAGCCAAGACTTACGGGGAGGGGGTGCCTACAATGAGCAGTTCTTC. This encodes CASSQDLRGGGAYNEQFF.

A word on this clone: Other DNA sequences of this sample code for an identical CDR3. The CDR3 DNA reads as TGCGCCAGCAGCCAGGACAGAAACACTGAAGCTTTCTTT. Amino acids: CASSQDRNTEAFF. The chain has TRBV4-3 and TRBJ1-1, with D perhaps TRBD1 (6 bases). V dropped 3 bases and J dropped 2 bases, with 7 bases sitting between them. The CDR3 is 13 residues long. Germline V gene data show CDR1 as LGHNA and CDR2 as YSLEER.

This clone came up a few times. J is TRBJ2-5 and V is TRBV5-6; TRBD2 agrees at 7 bases. V lost 4 bases to trimming and J lost 3 bases; unmatched junction nucleotides: 3. The CDR3 contains 13 residues. Looked up from germline, CDR1 is SGHDT and CDR2 is YYEEEE. Here the CDR3 reads CASSIAGEETQYF. Written as DNA, the CDR3 is TGTGCCAGCAGCATCGCGGGGGAAGAGACCCAGTACTTC.

The chain links TRBV11-2 to TRBJ2-2; D might be TRBD2 (6 bases). The germline gives CDR1 SGHAT, CDR2 FQNNGV. V was shortened by 1 base and J by 7 bases, with 22 bases between the two germline ends. The length of the CDR3 is 18 residues. The CDR3 is CASSLVRGASGRSGELFF. For the CDR3, the DNA is TGTGCCAGCAGCTTAGTAAGGGGAGCTTCGGGGAGGAGCGGGGAGCTGTTTTTT.

The V call is TRBV4-3, the J call TRBJ1-2; a weak D match, TRBD1 (6 bases). Per the germline V gene, CDR1 is LGHNA and CDR2 is YSLEER. V lost 6 bases and J lost 6, with 17 bases in between. This CDR3 has 14 residues. The CDR3 DNA follows: TGCGCCAGCAGTCACACAGCAGGGGACCATGGCTACACCTTC. Translation gives CASSHTAGDHGYTF.

The chain combines TRBV3-1 (or the pseudogene TRBV3-2) with TRBJ2-5; D is perhaps TRBD2 (6 bases). The V and J ends lost 7 bases and 5 bases respectively, with 14 bases between them. CDR1 is LGHDT, CDR2 YNNKEL, per germline (reference sequence). CDR3 length: 13 residues. This CDR3 is CASTRGGGETQYF. In DNA, the CDR3 is TGTGCCAGCACGCGGGGAGGTGGTGAGACCCAGTACTTC.

V and J are TRBV6-6 and TRBJ2-2; 12 positions agree with TRBD2. V lost 6 bases to trimming and J lost 3 bases; unmatched junction nucleotides: 2. Germline CDR1 and CDR2: MNHNY and SVGAGI (reference sequence). The CDR3 extends over 15 amino acids. CDR3 nucleotide sequence: TGTGCCAGCAGCCGACTAGCGGGAGACACCGGGGAGCTGTTTTTT. Its protein is CASSRLAGDTGELFF.

This sequence joins TRBV6-5 and TRBJ1-3; perhaps TRBD1 as D (6 bases). Trimming shortened V by 2 bases and J by 0 bases, and 8 bases separated the two germline ends. The V gene's germline CDR1 is MNHEY and CDR2 SVGAGI. This CDR3 has 15 amino acids. Here the CDR3 DNA reads TGTGCCAGCAGTTACGGACAGACCTCTGGAAACACCATATATTTT. Its translation: CASSYGQTSGNTIYF.

The table lists this clone with a few counts. The rearrangement links TRBV3-1 (or the pseudogene TRBV3-2) to TRBJ2-7; the match to TRBD2 covers 7 bases. CDR3 length: 14 amino acids. After removal of 1 base from V and 7 bases from J, the junction contained 7 bases not matched to a gene. The germline gives CDR1 LGHDT, CDR2 YNNKEL (reference sequence). The CDR3 bases are TGTGCCAGCAGCCAAGCCTCGGGGGGAGGTGAGCAGTACTTC. Its translation is CASSQASGGGEQYF.

This clone was observed a few times. The chain combines TRBV5-4 with TRBJ2-2; 7 nucleotides match TRBD2. Trimming cost V 4 bases and J 3 bases; bases outside gene matches: 9. The CDR3 has 16 residues. The germline V gene has CDR1 SGHNT and CDR2 YYREEE (reference sequence). The CDR3 here is CASSHLGLADTGELFF. The DNA for the CDR3 is TGTGCCAGCAGCCACTTGGGGCTAGCGGACACCGGGGAGCTGTTTTTT.

This clone was counted between two and nine times. This chain links TRBV29-1 with TRBJ1-2; a possible D gene is TRBD1 (6 bases). Trimming cost V 6 bases and J 3 bases, with 20 bases left between them. The CDR3 extends over 15 amino acids. Germline assignment: CDR1 SQVTM and CDR2 ANQGSEA. The DNA for the CDR3 is TGCAGCGTGGCCCTATTTACAGGGAAGGACTATGGCTACACCTTC. Translating it yields CSVALFTGKDYGYTF.

The chain has TRBV12-3 or TRBV12-4 and TRBJ2-1; TRBD2 agrees at 8 bases. The ends lost 10 bases at V and 7 bases at J; junction bases unmatched: 9. The CDR3 spans 13 residues. The CDR3 DNA is TGTGCCACCATAGCGGGGCCTTGGAATGAGCAGTTCTTC. As protein: CATIAGPWNEQFF.

The chain joins TRBV28 to TRBJ1-1, with D possibly TRBD1 on 6 matching bases. V was cut by 6 bases and J by 4 bases, with 24 bases left in between. The germline V gene encodes CDR1 MDHEN and CDR2 SYDVKM. This CDR3 comprises 17 residues. In DNA form, the CDR3 reads TGTGCCAGCAGATCCTGGGGCGGGGGCGACATGGGCACTGAAGCTTTCTTT. Protein sequence: CASRSWGGGDMGTEAFF.

This clone was recorded a few times. The chain carries TRBV15 and TRBJ2-7; D possibly corresponds to TRBD1 (5 bases). The germline V and J ends were trimmed by 1 base and 4 bases, with 11 bases remaining between them. The germline V gene has CDR1 LNHNV and CDR2 YYDKDF (reference sequence). The CDR3 is 14 amino acids. The DNA of the CDR3 is TGTGCCACCAGCAGAGTGGGCAGGGAATACGAGCAGTACTTC. Protein sequence: CATSRVGREYEQYF.

At least ten counts were recorded for this clone. The chain is built from TRBV7-2 and TRBJ2-6; 8 nucleotides agree with TRBD1. V lost 5 bases to trimming and J lost 0 bases; unmatched junction nucleotides: 12. The CDR3 is 19 residues long. Germline values: CDR1 SGHTA, CDR2 FQGNSA. The CDR3 reads CASSPRTTGVGSGANVLTF. Written as DNA, the CDR3 is TGTGCCAGCAGCCCCCGTACGACAGGGGTGGGCTCTGGGGCCAACGTCCTGACTTTC.

J is TRBJ2-3 and V is TRBV3-1 (or the pseudogene TRBV3-2); D is perhaps TRBD2 (6 bases). V was cut by 4 bases and J by 0 bases, with 8 bases left in between. CDR3 size: 14 residues. Germline V gene data show CDR1 as LGHDT and CDR2 as YNNKEL (reference sequence). The CDR3 reads CASSPRGSTDTQYF. Here the CDR3 DNA reads TGTGCCAGCAGCCCGCGGGGTAGCACAGATACGCAGTATTTT.

The gene calls are TRBV6-5 and TRBJ1-2, with a possible D match to TRBD1 (5 bases). Per germline, CDR1 MNHEY and CDR2 SVGAGI. Deletions cut 4 bases from V and 1 base from J, with 13 bases between. This CDR3 has 15 residues. The CDR3 DNA reads as TGTGCCAGCAGTTCCGAGACAGAGTTTAACTATGGCTACACCTTC. Residues: CASSSETEFNYGYTF.

The V call is TRBV7-3, the J call TRBJ1-2; the D gene is possibly TRBD1 (6 bases). This CDR3 comprises 16 residues. In germline, CDR1 is SGHTA, CDR2 FQGTGA. The V gene lost 4 bases and the J gene lost 6 bases, with 21 bases spanning the gap. CDR3 region: CASSSRGGDPPDGYTF. As DNA, the CDR3 is TGTGCCAGCAGCTCCCGAGGGGGGGATCCCCCCGATGGCTACACCTTC.

This clone showed up just once. The chain uses TRBV4-3 and TRBJ2-2; no clear D. Germline loops: CDR1 LGHNA, CDR2 YSLEER. Trimming cost V 2 bases and J 0 bases, with 4 bases left between them. The CDR3 spans 14 residues. The CDR3 coding sequence is TGCGCCAGCAGCCAATCTTCGAACACCGGGGAGCTGTTTTTT. Residues: CASSQSSNTGELFF.